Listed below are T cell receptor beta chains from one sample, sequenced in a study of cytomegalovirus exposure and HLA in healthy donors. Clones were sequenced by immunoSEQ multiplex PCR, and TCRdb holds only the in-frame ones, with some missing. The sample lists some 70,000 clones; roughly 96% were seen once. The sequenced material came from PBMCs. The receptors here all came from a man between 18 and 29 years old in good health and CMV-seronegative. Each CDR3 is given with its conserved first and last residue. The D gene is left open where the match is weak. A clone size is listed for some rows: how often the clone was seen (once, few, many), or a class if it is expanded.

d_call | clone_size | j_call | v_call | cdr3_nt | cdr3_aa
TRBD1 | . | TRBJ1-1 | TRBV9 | TGTGCCAGCAGCGCCTCACCCGGGACAGTAGAAGCTTTCTTT | CASSASPGTVEAFF
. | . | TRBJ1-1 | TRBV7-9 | TGTGCCAGCAGCCAGGCGGGGGGTACGAACACTGAAGCTTTCTTT | CASSQAGGTNTEAFF
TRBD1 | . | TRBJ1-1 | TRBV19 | TGTGCCAGTAGTGGCGACAGGGACACTGAAGCTTTCTTT | CASSGDRDTEAFF
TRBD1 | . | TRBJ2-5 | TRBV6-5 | TGTGCCAGCACAAGGGACAGGGGAGTAAAAGAGACCCAGTACTTC | CASTRDRGVKETQYF
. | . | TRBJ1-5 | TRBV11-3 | TGTGCCAGCAGTCCTACAGGCGGTGATAATCAGCCCCAGCATTTT | CASSPTGGDNQPQHF
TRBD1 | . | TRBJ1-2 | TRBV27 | TGTGCCAGCAGTTTGGGGACAGAGGATGGCTACACCTTC | CASSLGTEDGYTF
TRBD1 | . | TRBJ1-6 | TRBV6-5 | TGTGCCAGCAGTTACGGGGGACAGGGACGAATTTCACCCCTCCACTTT | CASSYGGQGRISPLHF
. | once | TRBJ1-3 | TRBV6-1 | TGTGCCAGCAGTGAAGTAGCCGCCCATCGAGCCTCTGGAAACACCATATATTTT | CASSEVAAHRASGNTIYF
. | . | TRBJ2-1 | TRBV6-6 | TGTGCCAGCCTCGACAGCCTTTACAATGAGCAGTTCTTC | CASLDSLYNEQFF
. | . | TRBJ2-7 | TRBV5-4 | TGTGCCAGCAGCGGACCTGTCAGGGCCGACGAGCAGTACTTC | CASSGPVRADEQYF
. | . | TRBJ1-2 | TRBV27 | TGTGCCAGCAGTTTCCTTCCCAGGGTGGGCAGCATATGGATGGGCTACACCTTC | CASSFLPRVGSIWMGYTF
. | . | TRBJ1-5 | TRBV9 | TGTGCCAGCAGCGTCGGAGAGAATAGCAATCAGCCCCAGCATTTT | CASSVGENSNQPQHF
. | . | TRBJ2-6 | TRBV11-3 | TGTGCCAGCAGCCATTCCCCTCGACAAAGTCGGGCCAACGTCCTGACTTTC | CASSHSPRQSRANVLTF
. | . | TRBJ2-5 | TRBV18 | TGTGCCAGCTCACCTGGGCAGGGTAGAGAGACCCAGTACTTC | CASSPGQGRETQYF
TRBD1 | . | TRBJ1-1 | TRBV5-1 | TGCGCCAGCAGCTTTGAGGGGACAGGAGGGACTGAAGCTTTCTTT | CASSFEGTGGTEAFF
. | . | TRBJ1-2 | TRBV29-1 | TGCAGCGTTGAACCCCGCGGCGTGGTAGATGGCTACACCTTC | CSVEPRGVVDGYTF
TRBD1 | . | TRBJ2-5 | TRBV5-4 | TGTGCCAGCAGCACCTTAGGACAGGGCTACCAAGAGACCCAGTACTTC | CASSTLGQGYQETQYF
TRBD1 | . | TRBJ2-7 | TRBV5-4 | TGTGCCAGCAGCCGGACAGGGGTAGACGAGCAGTACTTC | CASSRTGVDEQYF
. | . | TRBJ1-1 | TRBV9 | TGTGCCAGCAGCGTAGATCCAGGAATGAACACTGAAGCTTTCTTT | CASSVDPGMNTEAFF
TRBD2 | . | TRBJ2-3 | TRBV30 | TGTGCCTGGAGGGGCGGAGCGGGGAACACAGATACGCAGTATTTT | CAWRGGAGNTDTQYF
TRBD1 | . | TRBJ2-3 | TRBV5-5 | TGTGCCAGCAGCTTGGGGGCGACAGGGATATTCACAGATACGCAGTATTTT | CASSLGATGIFTDTQYF
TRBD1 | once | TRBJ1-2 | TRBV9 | TGTGCCAGCAGCCCTAGGGGACAGGGCAGGGATGGCTACACCTTC | CASSPRGQGRDGYTF
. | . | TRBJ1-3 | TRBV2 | TGTGCCAGCTCAGAGGAGGACACCATATATTTT | CASSEEDTIYF